This T cell receptor beta chain was captured in a study of T-cell reconstitution after alpha-beta-depleted transplantation in children. This sample's TCRbeta library carried unique molecular identifier barcodes. One entry per CDR3 protein results from TCRdb running MiXCR on the PCR reads. The sample holds about 640,000 distinct CDR3 sequences; roughly 15% are singletons and the top ten take 1.1%. J lost 10 bases, V lost 2 bases, and 14 bases had no gene match. The germline CDR1 and CDR2 sequences are LGHDT and YNNKEL (reference sequence). This CDR3 spans 16 amino acids. This clonotype appeared a few times.

The sample in question was PBMCs from the stem cell graft donor, obtained from the stem cell graft. This chain joins TRBV3-1 and TRBJ1-2; 9 bases agree with TRBD1. The source of this sequence is a human donor who donated a stem cell graft to a child with acute myeloid leukemia. This CDR3 is CASSQSGGGTGLAYTF. The CDR3 DNA reads as TGTGCCAGCAGCCAATCGGGAGGCGGGACAGGGCTAGCCTACACCTTC. The full variable domain, with the rest looked up from reference TRBV3-1 and TRBJ1-2, is DTAVSQTPKYLVTQMGNDKSIKCEQNLGHDTMYWYKQDSKKFLKIMFSYNNKELIINETVPNRFSPKSPDKAHLNLHINSLELGDSAVYFCASSQSGGGTGLAYTFGSGTRLTVV.